The clone carrying this T cell receptor beta chain has a handful of counts. These data come from a study of blood T cell repertoires in COVID-19. Overall study: T cells, B-cell-depleted T cells, or PBMCs provided the cDNA or gDNA that served as material.

The Seattle patients, enrolled during active infection, were followed longitudinally. Methods used by the authors: Amplification from reference gene primers served as the basis for estimated nucleated cell counts. The table came from immunoSEQ multiplex PCR; TCRdb's copy has only in-frame clones and leaves some out. V and J calls and clone size follow that table, whereas D and trimming were derived from the DNA. The table shows roughly 80,000 clones, with roughly 92% occurring only once. This CDR3 is built from 17 residues. The ends lost 6 bases at V and 3 bases at J; junction bases unmatched: 10. Looked up from germline, CDR1 is LNHDA and CDR2 is SQIVND (reference sequence).

This rearrangement joins TRBV19 to TRBJ1-5, with 11 bases lining up with TRBD1. The receptor comes from a man aged 50 to 59 with COVID-19, enrolled during active disease. Sequencing was done on a sample of peripheral blood. This CDR3 reads CASRPPWGQGDNQPQHF. CDR3 DNA: TGTGCCAGTAGACCCCCTTGGGGACAGGGGGACAATCAGCCCCAGCATTTT.